Below, 18 T cell receptor beta chains from the same sample are listed, as sequenced in a study of blood T cell repertoires in COVID-19. Data came from immunoSEQ multiplex PCR; TCRdb stores just in-frame clones and leaves some out. The sample consists of approximately 300,000 clones, 92% of them appearing once. Sequencing used PBMCs or T cells enriched from blood (not recorded which). These TCRs come from a woman aged 25 to 45 who had recovered from COVID-19.

The rearrangement joins TRBV11-3 to TRBJ1-1; D is unclear. There are 13 residues in the CDR3. Germline V gives CDR1 SGHNT, CDR2 YENEEA. Trimming took off 1 base at V and 1 base at J, with 4 bases between the two ends. CDR3 amino acids: CASSLAWNTEAFF. As DNA, the CDR3 is TGTGCCAGCAGCTTAGCTTGGAACACTGAAGCTTTCTTT. Filled out from reference TRBV11-3 and TRBJ1-1, the complete variable domain reads EAGVVQSPRYKIIEKKQPVAFWCNPISGHNTLYWYLQNLGQGPELLIRYENEEAVDDSQLPKDRFSAERLKGVDSTLKIQPAELGDSAVYLCASSLAWNTEAFFGQGTRLTVV.

The V and J genes are TRBV15 and TRBJ2-3; the match to TRBD1 covers 8 bases. Germline CDR1 reads LNHNV; CDR2 reads YYDKDF (reference sequence). With V trimmed by 8 bases and J by 2 bases, 9 bases remained unmatched. The CDR3 is 15 residues long. CDR3 sequence (DNA): TGTGCCACCGTAGACAGGGGTAAACACACAGATACGCAGTATTTT. Translated: CATVDRGKHTDTQYF.

The chain employs TRBV5-1 and TRBJ1-4, with D tentatively TRBD1 (5 bases). Trimming stripped 3 bases from V and 8 bases from J, with 17 bases between. CDR1 is SGHRS and CDR2 is YFSETQ in the germline V gene. The CDR3 consists of 15 residues. The CDR3 DNA sequence: TGCGCCAGCAGCTACCTCCCCAGGGCCGACGAAAAACTGTTTTTT. Translating gives CASSYLPRADEKLFF.

The chain carries TRBV28 and TRBJ1-5; 8 bases line up with TRBD1. Unmatched junction bases numbered 7, after V lost 5 bases and J lost 7 bases. The CDR3 is made up of 14 amino acids. Germline V lookup: CDR1 MDHEN, CDR2 SYDVKM. The DNA for the CDR3 is TGTGCCAGCAGTATGGACAGGGACTTACAGCCCCAGCATTTT. It specifies CASSMDRDLQPQHF.

This clone was seen only once. V usage is TRBV2 and J usage is TRBJ1-1; 7 nucleotides agree with TRBD1. V shed 7 bases, J shed 7 bases, and the junction held 9 bases outside the gene matches. CDR3 length: 13 residues. CDR1 and CDR2 from the germline V gene are SNHLY and FYNNEI. CDR3 in amino acids: CASTLDRDIEAFF. The CDR3 DNA reads as TGTGCCAGCACTCTTGACAGGGACATTGAAGCTTTCTTT.

The chain links TRBV14 to TRBJ1-6, with D perhaps TRBD1 (5 bases). The CDR3 is 14 residues long. Trimming left V 1 base short and J 5 bases short, with 6 bases between. Germline V lookup: CDR1 SGHDN, CDR2 FVKESK. The CDR3 coding sequence is TGTGCCAGCAGCCAAGGCAGGGATAATTCACCCCTCCACTTT. Amino acid sequence: CASSQGRDNSPLHF.

The V and J genes are TRBV7-2 and TRBJ1-1; 7 bases are shared with TRBD1. CDR1 and CDR2 (germline): SGHTA, FQGNSA. The V segment lost 7 bases and the J segment 4 bases; nucleotides outside the gene matches: 12. There are 15 residues in the CDR3. Here the CDR3 DNA reads TGTGCCAGCATCGGGACAGCCGGGTATAGCACTGAAGCTTTCTTT. Translated, it gives CASIGTAGYSTEAFF.

The chain couples TRBV5-1 to TRBJ2-2; 10 positions match TRBD2. The germline CDR1 and CDR2 sequences are SGHRS and YFSETQ. There are 15 residues in the CDR3. After removal of 5 bases from V and 7 bases from J, the junction contained 8 bases not matched to a gene. The CDR3 DNA is TGCGCCAGCAGGAGAGCGGGAGGGCCGGTCGGGGAGCTGTTTTTT. Protein sequence: CASRRAGGPVGELFF.

The chain uses TRBV10-3 and TRBJ2-7; D remains ambiguous. CDR1 and CDR2 from the germline V gene are ENHRY and SYGVKD. This CDR3 has 13 residues. Trimming shortened V by 0 bases and J by 4 bases, and 7 bases separated the two germline ends. As DNA, the CDR3 is TGTGCCATCAGTGAGTCTTCCCGGTACGAGCAGTACTTC. Translation: CAISESSRYEQYF.

This chain joins TRBV6-2 or TRBV6-3 and TRBJ1-2, with D possibly matching TRBD1 (6 bases). Germline values: CDR1 MNHEY, CDR2 SVGEGT. Trimming took off 6 bases at V and 4 bases at J, with 9 bases between the two ends. The CDR3 spans 12 residues. The CDR3 sequence is CASSRGGYGYTF. The CDR3 DNA reads as TGTGCCAGCAGCAGGGGTGGCTATGGCTACACCTTC.

The V and J genes are TRBV7-3 and TRBJ2-3, with 11 nucleotides matching TRBD2. V lost 5 bases, J lost 7 bases, and 5 bases stayed unmatched. Germline V gene lookup returns CDR1 SGHTA and CDR2 FQGTGA. The CDR3 loop spans 14 amino acids. CDR3 residues: CASSQTSGMNTQYF. CDR3 coding DNA: TGTGCCAGCAGCCAGACTAGCGGGATGAATACGCAGTATTTT.

This clone was found a few times. The chain employs TRBV9 and TRBJ2-3; D unresolved. The CDR3 is 13 amino acids. Per germline, CDR1 SGDLS and CDR2 YYNGEE. Trimming left V 2 bases short and J 11 bases short, with 15 bases between. CDR3 DNA sequence: TGTGCCAGCAGCGTCGACCAGCGAAACAAGCAGTATTTT. Translation gives CASSVDQRNKQYF.

The sample holds one count of this clone. The chain carries TRBV3-1 (or the pseudogene TRBV3-2) and TRBJ1-4; a weak D match, TRBD1 (5 bases). Germline V gene sequence: CDR1 LGHDT, CDR2 YNNKEL (reference sequence). V was pared by 0 bases and J by 1 base, with 9 bases between. The CDR3 contains 16 residues. DNA for the CDR3: TGTGCCAGCAGCCAAGATATAGGGGTAACTAATGAAAAACTGTTTTTT. Translated: CASSQDIGVTNEKLFF.

J is TRBJ1-1 and V is TRBV15; D is perhaps TRBD1 (6 bases). Trimming stripped 1 base from V and 4 bases from J, with 10 bases between. CDR1 and CDR2 from the germline V gene are LNHNV and YYDKDF (reference sequence). The CDR3 has 14 residues. The CDR3 region has the DNA TGTGCCACCAGCAGAGTAAGGGGGGGCACTGAAGCTTTCTTT. As protein: CATSRVRGGTEAFF.

The J gene is TRBJ2-3, the V gene TRBV10-3; 8 bases line up with TRBD2. The ends lost 3 bases at V and 4 bases at J; junction bases unmatched: 6. CDR3 length: 15 amino acids. Germline-derived CDR1 and CDR2 are ENHRY and SYGVKD. CDR3 bases: TGTGCCATCAGTGACGGGACTAGTACCCCAGATACGCAGTATTTT. Protein: CAISDGTSTPDTQYF.

This chain links TRBV7-6 with TRBJ2-5; no clear D gene. Germline assignment: CDR1 SGHVS and CDR2 FNYEAQ. The CDR3 runs 12 residues. The ends were cut back, 5 bases at V and 5 bases at J, with 9 bases in the middle. CDR3 region: CASSKAVETQYF. The CDR3 coding sequence is TGTGCCAGCAGCAAAGCCGTGGAGACCCAGTACTTC.

This rearrangement joins TRBV6-2 or TRBV6-3 to TRBJ2-6; tentatively, D is TRBD1 (5 bases). The CDR3 covers 18 residues. In germline, CDR1 is MNHEY, CDR2 SVGEGT. Between the trimmed V and J ends, which lost 2 bases and 1 base, there was a span of 15 bases. The CDR3 protein is CASSYVTGLPSGANVLTF. Written as DNA, the CDR3 is TGTGCCAGCAGTTACGTTACAGGCCTCCCATCTGGGGCCAACGTCCTGACTTTC.

This chain joins TRBV30 and TRBJ1-2, with 8 positions matching TRBD1. The CDR3 extends over 15 amino acids. Losses at the gene ends were 5 bases for V and 7 bases for J; bases not matched to a gene: 15. Germline loops: CDR1 GTSNPN, CDR2 SVGIG (reference sequence). CDR3 sequence (DNA): TGTGCCTGGCCGCACACCAGGGGGCCTAGGCGTGGCTACACCTTC. Residues: CAWPHTRGPRRGYTF.